These 12 T cell receptor beta chains originate from one sample sequenced in a study of response to subunit inactivated influenza vaccine. TCRdb reprocessed the RT-PCR reads via MiXCR and lists one record per CDR3 protein. The sample carries some 190,000 distinct CDR3 sequences, roughly an eighth recorded once. Sequenced here: CD8+ T cells sorted from PBMCs, sampled around 5 days after vaccination. The receptors shown here come from a man aged 45-65 years who received an inactivated influenza vaccine.

J is TRBJ2-1 and V is TRBV7-6; D is unresolved. The V gene's germline CDR1 is SGHVS and CDR2 FNYEAQ. The length of the CDR3 is 16 residues. The ends were cut back, 0 bases at V and 0 bases at J, with 9 bases in the middle. DNA of the CDR3: TGTGCCAGCAGCTTAGCGCGGATCAGCTCCTACAATGAGCAGTTCTTC. Amino acid sequence: CASSLARISSYNEQFF.

This clonotype has just a few counts. The chain joins TRBV30 to TRBJ1-1; no clear D gene. The CDR3 runs to 13 residues. V was trimmed by 6 bases and J by 3 bases, leaving 14 bases between them. Germline V CDR1 and CDR2: GTSNPN, SVGIG (reference sequence). CDR3 region: CACTDLSDTEAFF. CDR3 coding DNA: TGTGCCTGCACAGATCTGTCGGACACTGAAGCTTTCTTT. Filled out from reference TRBV30 and TRBJ1-1, the complete variable domain reads SQTIHQWPATLVQPVGSPLSLECTVEGTSNPNLYWYRQAAGRGLQLLFYSVGIGQISSEVPQNLSASRPQDRQFILSSKKLLLSDSGFYLCACTDLSDTEAFFGQGTRLTVV.

The chain joins TRBV9 to TRBJ1-1, with a possible D match to TRBD1 (5 bases). Germline CDR1 SGDLS, CDR2 YYNGEE. Trimming pared 4 bases from V and 2 bases from J, leaving 9 bases between. The length of the CDR3 is 13 residues. The CDR3 DNA reads as TGTGCCAGCAGCATCGGACATAACACTGAAGCTTTCTTT. Translating it yields CASSIGHNTEAFF.

This clonotype came up a few times. The DNA of the CDR3 is TGTGCCAGCAGTTATGGGACTAGCGGGAGTTTTTATACCGGGGAGCTGTTTTTT. Translated, it gives CASSYGTSGSFYTGELFF. The chain has TRBV6-5 and TRBJ2-2; 14 nucleotides agree with TRBD2. V lost 3 bases, J lost 5 bases, and 8 bases stayed unmatched. The CDR3 covers 18 residues. CDR1 is MNHEY, CDR2 SVGAGI, per germline.

This clonotype was counted at least ten times. This chain uses TRBV29-1 with TRBJ2-1; tentatively, D is TRBD2 (5 bases). The CDR3 runs 13 residues. V dropped 7 bases and J dropped 7 bases, with 17 bases sitting between them. Germline CDR1 reads SQVTM; CDR2 reads ANQGSEA. CDR3 sequence: CSASREGDNEQFF. CDR3 DNA: TGCAGCGCTTCCCGCGAGGGAGATAATGAGCAGTTCTTC.

This chain uses TRBV3-1 with TRBJ1-1; D unclear. V was clipped by 1 base and J by 5 bases, with 17 bases between them. CDR1 and CDR2 from the germline V gene are LGHDT and YNNKEL (reference sequence). The CDR3 covers 16 residues. The CDR3 region is CASSQVLGPPRTEAFF. DNA of the CDR3: TGTGCCAGCAGCCAAGTTCTAGGACCTCCAAGGACTGAAGCTTTCTTT.

This clonotype was seen at least ten times. The rearrangement uses TRBV4-3 and TRBJ2-7; no reliable D call. Between the trimmed V and J ends, which lost 0 bases and 2 bases, there was a span of 11 bases. This CDR3 is built from 15 residues. CDR1 LGHNA and CDR2 YSLEER come from the germline V gene. This CDR3 is CASSQDNPATYEQYF. CDR3 nucleotides: TGCGCCAGCAGCCAAGATAACCCAGCAACCTACGAGCAGTACTTC.

This clonotype has a handful of counts. The J gene is TRBJ2-3, the V gene TRBV2, with D perhaps TRBD1 (5 bases). The CDR3 has 14 amino acids. Germline V gene sequence: CDR1 SNHLY, CDR2 FYNNEI. With 10 bases removed from V and 1 base from J, the gap between germline ends came to 15 bases. In DNA form, the CDR3 reads TGTGCCACCGAGGACATCTCGGGCACAGATACGCAGTATTTT. Translating it yields CATEDISGTDTQYF.

In its sample, this clonotype was seen a few times. The V call is TRBV28, the J call TRBJ2-1; 7 bases align to TRBD1. The CDR3 covers 15 residues. J gave up 4 bases and V 5 bases, and 8 bases lay outside the gene matches. The germline gives CDR1 MDHEN, CDR2 SYDVKM. CDR3: CASSKGDSRYNEQFF. CDR3 nucleotide sequence: TGTGCCAGCAGTAAGGGGGACAGTCGGTACAATGAGCAGTTCTTC.

This clonotype turned up a few times. The rearrangement links TRBV7-9 to TRBJ1-2; D is perhaps TRBD1 (5 bases). This CDR3 is 15 amino acids long. V shed 7 bases and J shed 0 bases, with 15 bases lying between them. The germline gives CDR1 SEHNR, CDR2 FQNEAQ (reference sequence). DNA for the CDR3: TGTGCCAGCACCCTGTCTGGGGGGTCTAACTATGGCTACACCTTC. Translated, it gives CASTLSGGSNYGYTF.

V is TRBV6-2 or TRBV6-3 and J is TRBJ2-5, with D perhaps TRBD2 (7 bases). The CDR3 length is 14 residues. CDR1 and CDR2 (germline): MNHEY, SVGEGT. V was cut by 2 bases and J by 5 bases, with 12 bases left in between. The CDR3 DNA reads as TGTGCCAGCAGTTACACGGGGGGCCTGGAGACCCAGTACTTC. Its translation is CASSYTGGLETQYF.

The table lists this clonotype with a few counts. The V gene is TRBV27, the J gene TRBJ2-2; D ambiguous. V was shortened by 2 bases and J by 1 base, with 5 bases between the two germline ends. This CDR3 is built from 14 residues. The germline gives CDR1 MNHEY, CDR2 SMNVEV (reference sequence). DNA for the CDR3: TGTGCCAGCAGTTTAATAGGGAACACCGGGGAGCTGTTTTTT. It specifies CASSLIGNTGELFF.